Listed below are T cell receptor beta chains from one sample, sequenced in a study of blood T cells in healthy people across ages. TCRdb re-analysed the 5' RACE reads in MiXCR, keeping a single row per CDR3 protein. The table has 540,000 or so distinct CDR3 sequences, 27% seen once. The sequencing sample was made of blood. These receptors came from a woman in her seventies in good health. The CDR3 runs from the conserved cysteine through the conserved F or W.

TRBV9 14 CASSARQTGETQYF
TRBV7-9 15 CASSPPGQGYSPLHF
TRBV5-6 14 CASSWFATNEKLFF
TRBV27 14 CASSLWVGNQPQHF
TRBV7-3 15 CASSEGPPGSYEQYF
TRBV6-1 18 CASSETDRLSSGANVLTF
TRBV7-2 13 CASSFGTHYGYTF
TRBV29-1 12 CSVEVRNYEQYF
TRBV9 13 CASSLRPNSPLHF
TRBV29-1 13 CSVEMRGGNEQFF
TRBV6-6 15 CAGSYYGGGPYEQYF
TRBV7-2 15 CASSLLGLYTDTQYF
TRBV7-7 14 CASSPVGGGEAQYF
TRBV20-1 17 CSASWVLERGSTDTQYF